The 13 T cell receptor beta chains in this list originate from one sample, sequenced in a study of shared T cell receptors in the human thymus. The assay was immunoSEQ multiplex PCR, and TCRdb's table has in-frame clones only and misses some. The repertoire holds approximately 400,000 clones, approximately 95% seen once, with approximately 0.02% in the top ten. What was sequenced was thymocytes. All receptors derive from a human donor.

The J gene is TRBJ2-7, the V gene TRBV7-2; D is undetermined. The germline gives CDR1 SGHTA, CDR2 FQGNSA. This CDR3 has 13 residues. V lost 5 bases, J lost 2 bases, and 10 bases lay in between. This CDR3 reads CASSPMVAYEQYF. Here the CDR3 DNA reads TGTGCCAGCAGCCCAATGGTGGCCTACGAGCAGTACTTC.

The chain has TRBV5-1 and TRBJ2-7; tentative D call: TRBD2 (5 bases). V gave up 1 base and J gave up 5 bases, with 19 bases separating them. The CDR3 runs 16 residues. Germline lookup yields CDR1 SGHRS and CDR2 YFSETQ. CDR3 in amino acids: CASSLKFSGSRNEQYF. CDR3 coding DNA: TGCGCCAGCAGCTTGAAGTTCAGTGGGAGTCGAAACGAGCAGTACTTC.

This clone came up once. This sequence joins TRBV5-4 and TRBJ2-2; possibly TRBD1 for D (5 bases). Per germline, CDR1 SGHNT and CDR2 YYREEE (reference sequence). V was shortened by 4 bases and J by 3 bases, with 13 bases between the two germline ends. CDR3 length equals 15 residues. The CDR3 loop reads CASSQGTGHTGELFF. CDR3 bases: TGTGCCAGCAGCCAGGGAACAGGTCACACCGGGGAGCTGTTTTTT.

This chain uses TRBV7-4 with TRBJ2-5; perhaps D is TRBD1 or TRBD2 (5 bases each). Per germline, CDR1 SGHVT and CDR2 SQSDAQ. Trimming stripped 4 bases from V and 3 bases from J, with 18 bases between. CDR3 length: 16 amino acids. Here the CDR3 reads CASSWGAGGLEETQYF. CDR3 DNA sequence: TGTGCCAGCAGCTGGGGCGCGGGCGGGCTCGAAGAGACCCAGTACTTC.

The rearrangement uses TRBV11-1 and TRBJ2-5; D might be TRBD1 (7 bases). The germline V gene encodes CDR1 SGHAT and CDR2 FQDESV (reference sequence). The V gene lost 2 bases and the J gene lost 4 bases, with 17 bases spanning the gap. The CDR3 loop spans 16 amino acids. The DNA of the CDR3 is TGTGCCAGCAGCTTATCTGACGCAGGGGGAGGAGAGACCCAGTACTTC. Translation gives CASSLSDAGGGETQYF.

V is TRBV5-6 and J is TRBJ2-7; possibly TRBD2 for D (6 bases). Trimming stripped 1 base from V and 0 bases from J, with 14 bases between. Per the germline V gene, CDR1 is SGHDT and CDR2 is YYEEEE. The length of the CDR3 is 16 residues. The CDR3 spells CASSLTLRGSSYEQYF. For the CDR3, the DNA is TGTGCCAGCAGCTTGACTTTGCGGGGAAGCTCCTACGAGCAGTACTTC.

This chain links TRBV15 with TRBJ2-7; 7 positions match TRBD2. CDR1 LNHNV and CDR2 YYDKDF come from the germline V gene (reference sequence). V gave up 4 bases and J gave up 0 bases; unmatched junction bases: 12. This CDR3 has 17 residues. CDR3 amino acids: CATSTPGRGRSSYEQYF. DNA for the CDR3: TGTGCCACCAGCACGCCGGGGAGGGGCCGTAGCTCCTACGAGCAGTACTTC.

The rearrangement joins TRBV7-8 to TRBJ2-1; 10 nucleotides agree with TRBD1. In germline, CDR1 is SGHVS, CDR2 FQNEAQ. The length of the CDR3 is 17 residues. Trimming removed 2 bases from V and 5 bases from J; junction bases left unmatched: 9. The CDR3 DNA is TGTGCCAGCAGCTTAACCTTAAGGACAGGGGGAAACAATGAGCAGTTCTTC. This gives the protein CASSLTLRTGGNNEQFF.

The V and J genes are TRBV2 and TRBJ1-4, with a tentative D call TRBD1 (6 bases). Trimming removed 6 bases from V and 5 bases from J, with 10 bases in between. The germline V gene has CDR1 SNHLY and CDR2 FYNNEI. The CDR3 covers 13 residues. For the CDR3, the DNA is TGTGCCAGCAGGGACAGAGTAAATGAAAAACTGTTTTTT. It is translated as CASRDRVNEKLFF.

This chain links TRBV5-4 with TRBJ2-4; TRBD2 might be the D (6 bases). The CDR3 loop spans 14 amino acids. Germline V gene data show CDR1 as SGHNT and CDR2 as YYREEE (reference sequence). V was cut by 0 bases and J by 6 bases, with 10 bases left in between. The CDR3 loop reads CASSLEVGGNIQYF. In DNA, the CDR3 is TGTGCCAGCAGCTTGGAGGTGGGAGGAAACATTCAGTACTTC.

The chain combines TRBV19 with TRBJ2-7, with TRBD2 matching 7 bases. The germline gives CDR1 LNHDA, CDR2 SQIVND (reference sequence). The CDR3 consists of 14 residues. V was clipped by 5 bases and J by 3 bases; unmatched bases: 7. The CDR3 is CASSPRRELYEQYF. CDR3 sequence (DNA): TGTGCCAGTAGTCCCCGGCGGGAGCTCTACGAGCAGTACTTC.

A few counts support this clone. The V and J genes are TRBV28 and TRBJ2-3, with D uncertain. V was cut by 5 bases and J by 4 bases, with 10 bases left in between. CDR3 length: 13 amino acids. Germline loops: CDR1 MDHEN, CDR2 SYDVKM. CDR3 sequence (DNA): TGTGCCAGCAGTGCGACTCCCCCAGATACGCAGTATTTT. Translation: CASSATPPDTQYF.

J is TRBJ2-7 and V is TRBV27, with D possibly TRBD1 on 6 matching bases. The CDR3 length is 12 residues. The germline CDR1 and CDR2 sequences are MNHEY and SMNVEV (reference sequence). V lost 8 bases, J lost 4 bases, and 12 bases lay in between. CDR3 in DNA: TGTGCCAGCGGGCCAGGGGTGTACGAGCAGTACTTC. Translating it yields CASGPGVYEQYF.